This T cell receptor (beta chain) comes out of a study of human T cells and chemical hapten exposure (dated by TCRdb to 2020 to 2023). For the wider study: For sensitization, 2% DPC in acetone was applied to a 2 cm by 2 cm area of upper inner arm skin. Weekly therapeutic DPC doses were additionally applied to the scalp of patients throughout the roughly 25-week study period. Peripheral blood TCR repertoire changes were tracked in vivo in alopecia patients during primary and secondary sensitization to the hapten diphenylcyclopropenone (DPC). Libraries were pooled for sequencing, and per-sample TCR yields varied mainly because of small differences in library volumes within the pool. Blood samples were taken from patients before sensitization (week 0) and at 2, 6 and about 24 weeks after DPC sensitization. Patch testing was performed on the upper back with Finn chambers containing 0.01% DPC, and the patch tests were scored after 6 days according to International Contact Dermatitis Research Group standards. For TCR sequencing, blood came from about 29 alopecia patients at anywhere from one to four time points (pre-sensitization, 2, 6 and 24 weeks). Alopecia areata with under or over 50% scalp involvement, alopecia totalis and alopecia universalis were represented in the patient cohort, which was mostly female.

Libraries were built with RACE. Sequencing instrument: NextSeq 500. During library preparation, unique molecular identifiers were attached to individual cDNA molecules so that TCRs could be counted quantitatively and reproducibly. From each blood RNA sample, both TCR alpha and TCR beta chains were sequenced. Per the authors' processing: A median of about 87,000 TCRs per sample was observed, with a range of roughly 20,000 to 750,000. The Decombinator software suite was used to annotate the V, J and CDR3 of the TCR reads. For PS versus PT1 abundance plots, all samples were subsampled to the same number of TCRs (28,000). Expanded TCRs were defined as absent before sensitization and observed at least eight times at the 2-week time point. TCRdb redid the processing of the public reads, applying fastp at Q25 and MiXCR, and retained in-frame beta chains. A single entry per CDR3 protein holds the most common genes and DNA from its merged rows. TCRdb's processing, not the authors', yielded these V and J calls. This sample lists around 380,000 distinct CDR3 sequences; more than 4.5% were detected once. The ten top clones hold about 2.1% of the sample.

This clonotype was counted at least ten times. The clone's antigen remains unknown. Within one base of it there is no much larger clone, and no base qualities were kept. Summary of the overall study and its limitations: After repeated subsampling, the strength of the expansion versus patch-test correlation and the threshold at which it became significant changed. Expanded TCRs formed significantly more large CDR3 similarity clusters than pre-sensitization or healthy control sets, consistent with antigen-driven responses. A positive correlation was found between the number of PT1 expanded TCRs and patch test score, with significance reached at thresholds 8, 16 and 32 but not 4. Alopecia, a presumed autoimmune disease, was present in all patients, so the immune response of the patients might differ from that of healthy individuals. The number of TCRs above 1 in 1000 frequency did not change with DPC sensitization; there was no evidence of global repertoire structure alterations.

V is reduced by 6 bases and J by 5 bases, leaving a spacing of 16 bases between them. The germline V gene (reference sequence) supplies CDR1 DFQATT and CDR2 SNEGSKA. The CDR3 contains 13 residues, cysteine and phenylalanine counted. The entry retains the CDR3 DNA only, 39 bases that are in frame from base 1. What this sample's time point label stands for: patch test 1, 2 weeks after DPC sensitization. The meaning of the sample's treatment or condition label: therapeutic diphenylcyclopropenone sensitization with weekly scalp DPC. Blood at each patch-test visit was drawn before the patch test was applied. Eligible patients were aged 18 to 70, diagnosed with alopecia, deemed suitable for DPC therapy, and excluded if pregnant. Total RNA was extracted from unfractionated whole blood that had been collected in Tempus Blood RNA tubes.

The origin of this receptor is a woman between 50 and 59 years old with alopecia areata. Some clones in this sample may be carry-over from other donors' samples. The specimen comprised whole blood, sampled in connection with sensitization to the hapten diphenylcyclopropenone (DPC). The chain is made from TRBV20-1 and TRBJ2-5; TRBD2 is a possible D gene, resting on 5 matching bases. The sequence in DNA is TGCAGTGCCAGAAGCGGCCCGCTGGAGACCCAGTACTTC. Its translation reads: CSARSGPLETQYF.